These 14 T cell receptor beta chains came from one sample sequenced in a study of T cells in tumors after PD-1 blockade. Only in-frame clones appear in the TCRdb table, and some are missing; sequencing was by immunoSEQ multiplex PCR. The table has approximately 60,000 clones, 80% seen once; the top ten hold 13%. The sequenced sample was PBMCs, obtained before anti-PD-1 treatment. These receptors originate from a human donor with basal cell carcinoma.

The chain joins TRBV6-5 to TRBJ2-3; D perhaps matches TRBD2 (6 bases). In germline, CDR1 is MNHEY, CDR2 SVGAGI. Trimming left V 5 bases short and J 3 bases short, with 12 bases between. The CDR3 is 14 amino acids. The CDR3 region is CASSPSLATDTQYF. Here the CDR3 DNA reads TGTGCCAGCAGTCCATCCCTAGCGACAGATACGCAGTATTTT.

This clone turned up a few times. CDR3: CASSYEVLNYGYTF. The CDR3 region has the DNA TGTGCCAGCAGTTACGAGGTGCTTAACTATGGCTACACCTTC. V and J are TRBV6-2 or TRBV6-3 and TRBJ1-2; unclear D gene. CDR3 length: 14 residues. V was pared by 2 bases and J by 1 base, with 8 bases between. Germline V gives CDR1 MNHEY, CDR2 SVGEGT.

This clone has a handful of counts. This rearrangement joins TRBV19 to TRBJ2-3, with 10 positions matching TRBD1. V shed 3 bases and J 4 bases; nucleotides not matched to a gene: 4. The germline V gene has CDR1 LNHDA and CDR2 SQIVND (reference sequence). This CDR3 spans 15 amino acids. As DNA, the CDR3 is TGTGCCAGTAGTATCACCGGGACAGGGGCAGATACGCAGTATTTT. Its translation: CASSITGTGADTQYF.

V is TRBV3-1 (or the pseudogene TRBV3-2) and J is TRBJ2-3; D may match TRBD1 or TRBD2 (5 bases each). The length of the CDR3 is 15 residues. Per germline, CDR1 LGHDT and CDR2 YNNKEL (reference sequence). Trimming stripped 0 bases from V and 6 bases from J, with 13 bases between. The CDR3 here is CASSQDAGSIDTQYF. CDR3 sequence (DNA): TGTGCCAGCAGCCAAGATGCAGGGAGTATCGATACGCAGTATTTT.

The V call is TRBV7-3, the J call TRBJ2-3; 11 bases match TRBD2. V lost 4 bases to trimming and J lost 4 bases; unmatched junction nucleotides: 7. The CDR3 is made up of 16 amino acids. Germline loops: CDR1 SGHTA, CDR2 FQGTGA. The DNA for the CDR3 is TGTGCCAGCAGCTCTAGCGGGGGGATGGTCGCAGATACGCAGTATTTT. Translating gives CASSSSGGMVADTQYF.

V and J are TRBV5-6 and TRBJ1-4; 9 bases are a match to TRBD1. V gave up 7 bases and J gave up 3 bases; unmatched junction bases: 10. The germline gives CDR1 SGHDT, CDR2 YYEEEE. This CDR3 contains 16 residues. The CDR3 DNA sequence: TGTGCCAGCGGGTTGGACAGGGGCAGAGCTAATGAAAAACTGTTTTTT. It codes for CASGLDRGRANEKLFF. Combining the CDR3 with reference TRBV5-6 and TRBJ1-4 gives the whole variable domain DAGVTQSPTHLIKTRGQQVTLRCSPKSGHDTVSWYQQALGQGPQFIFQYYEEEERQRGNFPDRFSGHQFPNYSSELNVNALLLGDSALYLCASGLDRGRANEKLFFGSGTQLSVL.

The chain links TRBV11-2 to TRBJ2-6; 10 bases align to TRBD1. Trimming cost V 4 bases and J 1 base; bases outside gene matches: 10. There are 19 residues in the CDR3. The germline CDR1 and CDR2 sequences are SGHAT and FQNNGV. CDR3 DNA: TGTGCCAGCAGCTCCGAGACCGGGACAGGGGCTTCTGGGGCCAACGTCCTGACTTTC. Encoded protein: CASSSETGTGASGANVLTF.

This chain links TRBV10-2 with TRBJ2-5; tentative D call: TRBD2 (6 bases). Trimming took 8 bases from V and 2 from J, leaving 12 bases between them. The CDR3 loop spans 13 amino acids. Germline lookup yields CDR1 WSHSY and CDR2 SAAADI. This chain's CDR3 is CASSWTTQETQYF. CDR3 DNA: TGCGCCAGCTCTTGGACTACTCAAGAGACCCAGTACTTC.

V usage is TRBV6-5 and J usage is TRBJ2-7; D possibly uses TRBD1 or TRBD2 (5 bases each). The V gene's germline CDR1 is MNHEY and CDR2 SVGAGI. Trimming cost V 2 bases and J 5 bases, with 10 bases left between them. The CDR3 totals 13 residues. CDR3 DNA sequence: TGTGCCAGCAGTTACGGGGGTGGCGACGAGCAGTACTTC. It encodes CASSYGGGDEQYF.

The J gene is TRBJ2-7, the V gene TRBV4-2, with D perhaps TRBD1 (6 bases). V lost 1 base, J lost 5 bases, and 12 bases lay in between. Germline-derived CDR1 and CDR2 are LGHNA and YNFKEQ. This CDR3 has 14 amino acids. CDR3 sequence: CASSQGQEIHEQYF. In nucleotides, the CDR3 is TGTGCCAGCAGCCAAGGACAGGAAATCCACGAGCAGTACTTC.

The chain uses TRBV4-1 and TRBJ1-1, with D uncertain. Germline CDR1 reads MGHRA; CDR2 reads YSYEKL. The CDR3 runs to 15 residues. V gave up 2 bases and J gave up 2 bases, with 12 bases separating them. This CDR3 reads CASSQSLGLNTEAFF. CDR3 bases: TGCGCCAGCAGCCAAAGCCTCGGGCTAAACACTGAAGCTTTCTTT.

The count of this clone is one. This sequence joins TRBV6-1 and TRBJ2-1, with 13 bases matching TRBD2. With V trimmed by 6 bases and J by 7 bases, 9 bases remained unmatched. This CDR3 is built from 16 residues. Germline CDR1 MNHNS, CDR2 SASEGT. CDR3: CASREILAGGPNEQFF. DNA for the CDR3: TGTGCCAGCAGAGAAATACTAGCGGGGGGGCCGAATGAGCAGTTCTTC.

This clone was seen once. CDR3 DNA sequence: TGCGCCAGCAGCAAGGGGACATTGGAGACCCAGTACTTC. Translated, it gives CASSKGTLETQYF. V usage is TRBV5-1 and J usage is TRBJ2-5; D perhaps matches TRBD1 (6 bases). CDR1 and CDR2 (germline): SGHRS, YFSETQ. The CDR3 runs to 13 residues. Trimming left V 4 bases short and J 5 bases short, with 12 bases between.

The chain links TRBV6-5 to TRBJ1-1; tentative D call: TRBD1 (5 bases). Germline values: CDR1 MNHEY, CDR2 SVGAGI. The V and J ends lost 6 bases and 0 bases respectively, with 14 bases between them. This CDR3 contains 15 residues. As DNA, the CDR3 is TGTGCCAGCAGCCGGCGGGAGGGGATGAACACTGAAGCTTTCTTT. Translation: CASSRREGMNTEAFF.